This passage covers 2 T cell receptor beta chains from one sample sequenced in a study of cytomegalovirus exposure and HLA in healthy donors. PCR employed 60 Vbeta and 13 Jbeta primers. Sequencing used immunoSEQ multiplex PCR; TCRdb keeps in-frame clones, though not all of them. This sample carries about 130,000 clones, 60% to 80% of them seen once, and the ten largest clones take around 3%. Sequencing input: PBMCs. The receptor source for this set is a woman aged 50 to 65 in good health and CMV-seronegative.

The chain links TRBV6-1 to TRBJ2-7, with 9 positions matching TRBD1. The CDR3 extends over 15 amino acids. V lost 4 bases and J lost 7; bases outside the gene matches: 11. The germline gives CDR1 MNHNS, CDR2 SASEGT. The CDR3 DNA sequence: TGTGCCAGCAGTGGGGGACAGGGTCTGGGGGGTGAGCAGTACTTC. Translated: CASSGGQGLGGEQYF.

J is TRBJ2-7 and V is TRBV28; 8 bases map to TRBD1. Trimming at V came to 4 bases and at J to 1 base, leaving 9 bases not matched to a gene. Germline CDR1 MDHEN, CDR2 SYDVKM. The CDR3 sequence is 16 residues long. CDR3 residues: CASSSTGQGPSYEQYF. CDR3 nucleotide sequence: TGTGCCAGCAGTTCTACTGGACAGGGCCCTTCCTACGAGCAGTACTTC.